This TCR beta chain comes out of a study of cytomegalovirus exposure and HLA in healthy donors. The CDR3 has 14 amino acids. The J segment lost 2 bases and the V segment lost 7 bases, leaving 5 bases of the junction unmatched. The germline V gene has CDR1 LNHDA and CDR2 SQIVND (reference sequence). Vbeta (60) and Jbeta (13) primers were used in the PCR. Clones were sequenced by immunoSEQ multiplex PCR, and TCRdb holds only the in-frame ones, with some missing. The table for this sample gives about 84,000 clones. Concerning this clone itself: The antigen is undetermined.

Study-wide points: Analysis was carried out at a later point, and it linked a missense DCLRE1C variant to TCR beta V- and J-gene trimming.

The sample taken for sequencing was PBMCs. The chain links TRBV19 to TRBJ1-2; 9 nucleotides align to TRBD1. The clonotype was recovered from a man aged 50 or older in good health and CMV-seronegative. CDR3 bases: TGTGCCAGTACACCTGGACAGGGGAACTATGGCTACACCTTC. Its translation is CASTPGQGNYGYTF.